The rows below give T cell receptor beta chains drawn from one sample of a study of cytomegalovirus exposure and HLA in healthy donors. Sequencing used immunoSEQ multiplex PCR; TCRdb keeps in-frame clones, though not all of them. The listing records some 200,000 clones. Sequenced sample: PBMCs. These receptors were taken from a girl aged 2 to 9 in good health and CMV-seropositive. Each CDR3 is given with its conserved first and last residue. D genes are given only for firm matches.

TRBV10-2	TRBD2	TRBJ2-5	TGCGCCAGCAGTGGGAGCGGGAGGGGATTCGTGTGGCAAGAGACCCAGTACTTC	CASSGSGRGFVWQETQYF
TRBV11-2	TRBD1	TRBJ2-1	TGTGCCAGCAGCTTAGCACAGGGGTCGGGCGAGCAGTTCTTC	CASSLAQGSGEQFF
TRBV7-9	NA	TRBJ2-1	TGTGCCAGCAGTCGACAAGGGGGAGAGCAGTTCTTC	CASSRQGGEQFF
TRBV28	TRBD1	TRBJ2-7	TGTGCCAGCAGCTCTATCATGACAGGGGCGAGCTCCTACGAGCAGTACTTC	CASSSIMTGASSYEQYF
TRBV13	NA	TRBJ2-5	TGTGCCAGCAGCCTCCTGGTCAGTAAGCGCCAAGAGACCCAGTACTTC	CASSLLVSKRQETQYF
TRBV27	NA	TRBJ2-1	TGTGCCAGCAGTTTACGGCAGCTAGAATCCTCCTACAATGAGCAGTTCTTC	CASSLRQLESSYNEQFF
TRBV7-9	TRBD2	TRBJ2-1	TGTGCCAGCAGCTTGCAGGGACTAGGGGAGCGCATTGAGCAGTTCTTC	CASSLQGLGERIEQFF
TRBV5-6	TRBD1	TRBJ2-3	TGTGCCAGCAGCTTCGGGACAGGGGGCGCAGGTACGCAGTATTTT	CASSFGTGGAGTQYF
TRBV2	NA	TRBJ2-3	TGTGCCAGCAGTGAAGCGGGCAGCACAGATACGCAGTATTTT	CASSEAGSTDTQYF
TRBV7-9	TRBD1	TRBJ1-1	TGTGCCAGCAGCTTCCGGACAGGGTCAGCTTTCTTT	CASSFRTGSAFF